The entry that follows covers one TCR beta chain sequence. The CDR3 is made up of 15 amino acids. Germline V CDR1 and CDR2: SGHRS, YFSETQ. J gave up 3 bases and V 0 bases, and 4 bases lay outside the gene matches. These data are taken from a study of cytomegalovirus exposure and HLA in healthy donors. Both 60 Vbeta primers and 13 Jbeta primers went into the PCR. Sequencing was performed with immunoSEQ multiplex PCR; in TCRdb, only in-frame clones are kept and a portion is missing. The sample consists of about 180,000 clones, 79% of them appearing once. Sample: PBMCs. This clonotype originated in a woman aged 40 to 55 in good health and CMV-seronegative. The rearrangement joins TRBV5-1 to TRBJ2-7; 9 nucleotides line up with TRBD1. The CDR3, as DNA: TGCGCCAGCAGCTTGGGACAGGGGGTGTACTACGAGCAGTACTTC. Translating it yields CASSLGQGVYYEQYF.